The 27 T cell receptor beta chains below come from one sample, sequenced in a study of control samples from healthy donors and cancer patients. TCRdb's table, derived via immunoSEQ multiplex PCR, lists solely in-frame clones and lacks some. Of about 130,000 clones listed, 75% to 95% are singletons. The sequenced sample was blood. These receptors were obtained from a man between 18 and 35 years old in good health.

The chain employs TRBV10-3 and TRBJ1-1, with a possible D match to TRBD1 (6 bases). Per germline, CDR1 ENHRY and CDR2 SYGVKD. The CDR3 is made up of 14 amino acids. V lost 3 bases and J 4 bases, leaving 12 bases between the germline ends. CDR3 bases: TGTGCCATCAGTGACTCATTACAGGGCACTGAAGCTTTCTTT. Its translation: CAISDSLQGTEAFF.

Here the CDR3 reads CASSKDGSPYEQYF. In DNA form, the CDR3 reads TGTGCCAGCAGCAAGGACGGATCCCCCTACGAGCAGTACTTC. This sequence joins TRBV7-3 and TRBJ2-7; the D is unclear. Germline V gives CDR1 SGHTA, CDR2 FQGTGA. V was cut by 5 bases and J by 2 bases, with 13 bases left in between. The CDR3 is 14 residues long.

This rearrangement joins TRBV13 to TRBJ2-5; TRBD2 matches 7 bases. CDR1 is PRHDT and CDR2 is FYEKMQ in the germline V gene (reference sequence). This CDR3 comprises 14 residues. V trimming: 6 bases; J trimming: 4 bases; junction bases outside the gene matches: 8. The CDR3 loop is CASSPRGVSETQYF. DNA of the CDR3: TGTGCCAGCAGTCCCCGGGGGGTATCAGAGACCCAGTACTTC.

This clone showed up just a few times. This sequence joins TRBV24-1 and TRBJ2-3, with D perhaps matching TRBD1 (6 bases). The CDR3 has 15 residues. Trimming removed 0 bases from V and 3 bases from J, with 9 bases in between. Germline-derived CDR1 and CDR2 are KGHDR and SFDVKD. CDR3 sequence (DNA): TGTGCCACCAGTGATTTGCAGGGGCAGACAGATACGCAGTATTTT. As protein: CATSDLQGQTDTQYF.

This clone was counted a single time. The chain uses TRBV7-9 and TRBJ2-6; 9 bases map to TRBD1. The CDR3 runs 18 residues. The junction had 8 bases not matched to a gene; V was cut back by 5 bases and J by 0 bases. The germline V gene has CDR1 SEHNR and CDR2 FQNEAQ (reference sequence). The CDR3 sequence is CASSARGQGTSGANVLTF. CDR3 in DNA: TGTGCCAGCAGCGCTCGGGGACAGGGTACCTCTGGGGCCAACGTCCTGACTTTC.

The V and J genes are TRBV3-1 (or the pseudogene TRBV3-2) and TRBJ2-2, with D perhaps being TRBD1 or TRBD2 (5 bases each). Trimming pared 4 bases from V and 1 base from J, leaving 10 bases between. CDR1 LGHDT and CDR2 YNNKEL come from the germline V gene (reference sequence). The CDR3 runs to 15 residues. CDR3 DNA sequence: TGTGCCAGCAGCCCTTGGGACCAGAACACCGGGGAGCTGTTTTTT. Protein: CASSPWDQNTGELFF.

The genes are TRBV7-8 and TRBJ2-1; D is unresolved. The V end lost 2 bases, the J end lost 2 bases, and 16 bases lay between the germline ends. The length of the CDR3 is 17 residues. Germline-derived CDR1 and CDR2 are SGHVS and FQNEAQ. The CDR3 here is CASSLRQDGSPYNEQFF. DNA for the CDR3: TGTGCCAGCAGCTTACGCCAAGACGGCTCCCCCTACAATGAGCAGTTCTTC.

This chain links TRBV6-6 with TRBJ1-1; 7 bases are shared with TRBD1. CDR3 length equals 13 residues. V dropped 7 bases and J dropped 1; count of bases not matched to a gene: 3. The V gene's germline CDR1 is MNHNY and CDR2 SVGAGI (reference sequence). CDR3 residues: CASTGGWNTEAFF. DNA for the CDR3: TGTGCCAGCACAGGGGGGTGGAACACTGAAGCTTTCTTT.

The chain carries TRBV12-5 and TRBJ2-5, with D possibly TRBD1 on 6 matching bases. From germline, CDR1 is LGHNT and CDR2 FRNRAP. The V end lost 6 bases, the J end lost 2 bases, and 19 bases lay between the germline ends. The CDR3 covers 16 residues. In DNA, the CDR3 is TGTGCTAGTGGCCAACTCGTGGGGGCTGGTCAAGAGACCCAGTACTTC. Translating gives CASGQLVGAGQETQYF.

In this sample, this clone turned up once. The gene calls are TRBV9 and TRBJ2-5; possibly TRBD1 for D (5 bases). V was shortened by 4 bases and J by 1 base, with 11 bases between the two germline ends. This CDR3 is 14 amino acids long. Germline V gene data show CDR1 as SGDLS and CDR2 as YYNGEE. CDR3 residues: CASSQGRVQETQYF. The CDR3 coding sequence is TGTGCCAGCAGCCAGGGCAGGGTCCAAGAGACCCAGTACTTC.

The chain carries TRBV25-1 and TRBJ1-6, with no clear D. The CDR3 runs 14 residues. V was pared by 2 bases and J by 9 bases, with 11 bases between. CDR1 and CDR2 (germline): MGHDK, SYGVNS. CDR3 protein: CASSEIRIRSPLHF. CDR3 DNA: TGTGCCAGCAGTGAAATTCGCATTCGTTCACCCCTCCACTTT.

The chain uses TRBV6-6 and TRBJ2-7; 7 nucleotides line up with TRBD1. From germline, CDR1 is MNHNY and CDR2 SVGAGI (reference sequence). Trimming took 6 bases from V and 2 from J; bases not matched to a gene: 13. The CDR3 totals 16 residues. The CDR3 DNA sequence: TGTGCCAGCAGCCAGGGGACAGCCATAATGACCTACGAGCAGTACGTC. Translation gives CASSQGTAIMTYEQYV.

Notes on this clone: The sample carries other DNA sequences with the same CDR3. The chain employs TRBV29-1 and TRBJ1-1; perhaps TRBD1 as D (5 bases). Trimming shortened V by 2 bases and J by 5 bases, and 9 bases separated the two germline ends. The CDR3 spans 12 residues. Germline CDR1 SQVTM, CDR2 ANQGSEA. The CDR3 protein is CSVERGGTEAFF. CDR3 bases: TGCAGCGTTGAACGGGGCGGGACTGAAGCTTTCTTT.

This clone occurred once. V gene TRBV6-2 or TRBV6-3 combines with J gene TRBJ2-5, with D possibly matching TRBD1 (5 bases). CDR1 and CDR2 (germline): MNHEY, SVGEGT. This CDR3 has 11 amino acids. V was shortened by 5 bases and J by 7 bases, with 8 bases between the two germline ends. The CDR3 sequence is CASSQTGTQYF. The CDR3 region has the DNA TGTGCCAGCAGTCAAACAGGGACCCAGTACTTC.

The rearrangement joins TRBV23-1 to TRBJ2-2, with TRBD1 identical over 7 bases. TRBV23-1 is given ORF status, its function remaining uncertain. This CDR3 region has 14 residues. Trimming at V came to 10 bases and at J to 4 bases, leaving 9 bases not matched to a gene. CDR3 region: CAKTGTEITGELFF. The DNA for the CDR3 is TGCGCCAAGACCGGGACAGAAATCACCGGGGAGCTGTTTTTT.

CDR3 residues: CATSDLGVTQPQHF. As DNA, the CDR3 is TGTGCCACCAGTGATTTAGGGGTGACTCAGCCCCAGCATTTT. The rearrangement links TRBV24-1 to TRBJ1-5, with a weak D call TRBD1 (5 bases). The CDR3 length is 14 residues. Germline V lookup: CDR1 KGHDR, CDR2 SFDVKD. Trimming shortened V by 1 base and J by 6 bases, and 9 bases separated the two germline ends.

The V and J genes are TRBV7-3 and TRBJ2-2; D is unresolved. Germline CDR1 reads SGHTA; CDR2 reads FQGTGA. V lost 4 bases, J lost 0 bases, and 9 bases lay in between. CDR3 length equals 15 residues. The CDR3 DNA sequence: TGTGCCAGCAGCTACCGGGCCGCGAACACCGGGGAGCTGTTTTTT. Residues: CASSYRAANTGELFF.

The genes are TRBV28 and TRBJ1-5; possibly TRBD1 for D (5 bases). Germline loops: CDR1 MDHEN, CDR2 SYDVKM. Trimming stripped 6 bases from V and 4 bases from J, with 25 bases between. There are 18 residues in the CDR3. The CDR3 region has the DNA TGTGCCAGCAGAGAAATAACCCGGGGGGGGATGGGAAATCAGCCCCAGCATTTT. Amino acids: CASREITRGGMGNQPQHF.

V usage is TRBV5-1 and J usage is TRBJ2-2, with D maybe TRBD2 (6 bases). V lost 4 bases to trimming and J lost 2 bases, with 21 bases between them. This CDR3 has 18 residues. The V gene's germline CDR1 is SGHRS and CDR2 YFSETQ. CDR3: CASSLRVAGPPNTGELFF. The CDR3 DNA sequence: TGCGCCAGCAGCCTACGTGTCGCGGGACCTCCAAACACCGGGGAGCTGTTTTTT. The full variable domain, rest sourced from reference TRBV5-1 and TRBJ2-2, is KAGVTQTPRYLIKTRGQQVTLSCSPISGHRSVSWYQQTPGQGLQFLFEYFSETQRNKGNFPGRFSGRQFSNSRSEMNVSTLELGDSALYLCASSLRVAGPPNTGELFFGEGSRLTVL.

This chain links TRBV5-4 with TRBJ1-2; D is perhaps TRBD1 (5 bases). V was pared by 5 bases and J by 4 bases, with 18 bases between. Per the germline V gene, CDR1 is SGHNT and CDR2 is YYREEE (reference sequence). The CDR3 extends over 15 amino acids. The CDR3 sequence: CASRTAGTAVYGYTF. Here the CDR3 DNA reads TGTGCCAGCAGAACGGCGGGGACTGCCGTCTATGGCTACACCTTC.

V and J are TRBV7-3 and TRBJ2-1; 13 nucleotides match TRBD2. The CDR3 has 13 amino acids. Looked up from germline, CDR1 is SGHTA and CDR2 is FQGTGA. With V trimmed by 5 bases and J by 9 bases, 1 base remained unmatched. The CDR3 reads CASSTSGRAEQFF. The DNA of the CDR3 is TGTGCCAGCAGCACTAGCGGGAGGGCTGAGCAGTTCTTC.

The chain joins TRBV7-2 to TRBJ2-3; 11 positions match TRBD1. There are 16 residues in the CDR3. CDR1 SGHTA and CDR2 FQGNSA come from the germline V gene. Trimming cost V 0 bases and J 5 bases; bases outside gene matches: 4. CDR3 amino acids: CASSLAAGTGGDTQYF. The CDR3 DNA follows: TGTGCCAGCAGCTTAGCCGCTGGGACAGGGGGAGATACGCAGTATTTT.

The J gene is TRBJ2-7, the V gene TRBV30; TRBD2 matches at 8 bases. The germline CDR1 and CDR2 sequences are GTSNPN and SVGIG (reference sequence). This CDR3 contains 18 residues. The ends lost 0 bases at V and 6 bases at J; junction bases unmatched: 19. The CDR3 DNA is TGTGCCTGGAGTGTCGAGGGGAGTCGGGGGGGCGCCGGTCGCGAGCAGTACTTC. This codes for CAWSVEGSRGGAGREQYF.

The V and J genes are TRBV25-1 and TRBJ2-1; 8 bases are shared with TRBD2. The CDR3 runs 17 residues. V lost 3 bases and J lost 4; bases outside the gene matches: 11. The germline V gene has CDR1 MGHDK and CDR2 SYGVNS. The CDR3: CASSETGGPGLYNEQFF. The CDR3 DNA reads TGTGCCAGCAGTGAGACGGGAGGGCCGGGCCTTTACAATGAGCAGTTCTTC. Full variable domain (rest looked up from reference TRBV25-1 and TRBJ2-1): EADIYQTPRYLVIGTGKKITLECSQTMGHDKMYWYQQDPGMELHLIHYSYGVNSTEKGDLSSESTVSRIRTEHFPLTLESARPSHTSQYLCASSETGGPGLYNEQFFGPGTRLTVL.

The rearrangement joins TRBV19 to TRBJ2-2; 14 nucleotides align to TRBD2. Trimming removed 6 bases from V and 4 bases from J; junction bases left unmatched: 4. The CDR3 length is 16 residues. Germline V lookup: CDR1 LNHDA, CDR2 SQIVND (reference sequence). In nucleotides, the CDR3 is TGTGCCAGTAGCCCGACTAGCGGGGGGGCCACCGGGGAGCTGTTTTTT. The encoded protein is CASSPTSGGATGELFF.

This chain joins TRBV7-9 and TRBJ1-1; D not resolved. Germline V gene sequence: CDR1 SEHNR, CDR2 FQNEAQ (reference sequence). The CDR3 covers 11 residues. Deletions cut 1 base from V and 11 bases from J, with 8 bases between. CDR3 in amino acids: CASSLEPNAFF. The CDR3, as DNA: TGTGCCAGCAGCTTAGAGCCCAATGCTTTCTTT.

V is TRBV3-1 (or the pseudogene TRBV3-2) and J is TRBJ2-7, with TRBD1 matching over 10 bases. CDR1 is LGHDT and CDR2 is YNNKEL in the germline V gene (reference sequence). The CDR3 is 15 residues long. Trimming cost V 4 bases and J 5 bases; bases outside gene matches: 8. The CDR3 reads CASSPETGGWDEQYF. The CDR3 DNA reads TGTGCCAGCAGCCCCGAGACAGGGGGCTGGGACGAGCAGTACTTC.